This T cell receptor (beta chain) stems from a study of blood T cells in healthy people across ages. Through a sample-barcoded 5' primer and a J-beta primer mix, a second PCR was run for 7 to 11 cycles. Tags on each cDNA molecule came from a template-switch adaptor with 12 random nucleotides. In TCRdb, the 5' RACE reads were re-called with MiXCR into one record per CDR3 protein. The table includes some 800,000 distinct CDR3 sequences, around 25% detected once. Donors gave ten milliliters of peripheral blood apiece. The germline CDR1 and CDR2 sequences are DFQATT and SNEGSKA (reference sequence). There are 16 residues in the CDR3. V gave up 4 bases and J gave up 2 bases, with 19 bases separating them. The same data also contributed to another study, on T cells of mothers and their children. That paper notes: Healthy Caucasian mothers, a few in number, and their six children were the donors. The data showed no persistent microchimeric T cell clones.

Sequencing was carried out using blood. The receptor's source is a boy aged 5-17 years in good health. The V gene is TRBV20-1, the J gene TRBJ2-3; no clear D gene. In DNA, the CDR3 is TGCAGTGCTATGGGGTGGGCTCACCAAACCACAGATACGCAGTATTTT. This translates into CSAMGWAHQTTDTQYF.